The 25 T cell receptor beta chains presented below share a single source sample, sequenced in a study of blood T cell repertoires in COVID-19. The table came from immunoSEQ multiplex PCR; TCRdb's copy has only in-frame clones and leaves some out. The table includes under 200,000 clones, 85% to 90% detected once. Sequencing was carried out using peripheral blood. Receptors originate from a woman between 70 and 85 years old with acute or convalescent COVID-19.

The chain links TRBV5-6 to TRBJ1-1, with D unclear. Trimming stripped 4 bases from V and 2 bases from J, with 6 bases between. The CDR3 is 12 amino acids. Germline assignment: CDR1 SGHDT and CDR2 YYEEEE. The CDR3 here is CASSTYNTEAFF. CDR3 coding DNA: TGTGCCAGCAGCACATATAACACTGAAGCTTTCTTT.

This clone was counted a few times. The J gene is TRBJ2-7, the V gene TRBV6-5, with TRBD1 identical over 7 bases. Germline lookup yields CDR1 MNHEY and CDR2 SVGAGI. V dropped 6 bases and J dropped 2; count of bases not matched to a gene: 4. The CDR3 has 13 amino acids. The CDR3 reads CASSQGVAYEQYF. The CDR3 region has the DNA TGTGCCAGCAGCCAGGGGGTCGCCTACGAGCAGTACTTC.

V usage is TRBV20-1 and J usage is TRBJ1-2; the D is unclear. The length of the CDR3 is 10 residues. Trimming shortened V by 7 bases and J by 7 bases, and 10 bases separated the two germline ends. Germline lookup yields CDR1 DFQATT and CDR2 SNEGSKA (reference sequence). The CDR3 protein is CSGFGSGYTF. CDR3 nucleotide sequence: TGCAGTGGATTCGGTTCTGGCTACACCTTC.

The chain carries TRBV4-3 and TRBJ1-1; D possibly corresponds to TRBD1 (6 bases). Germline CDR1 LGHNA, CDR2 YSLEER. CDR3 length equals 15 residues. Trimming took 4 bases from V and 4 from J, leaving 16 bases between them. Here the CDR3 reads CASSPDGGWGTEAFF. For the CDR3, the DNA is TGCGCCAGCAGCCCCGATGGGGGCTGGGGCACTGAAGCTTTCTTT.

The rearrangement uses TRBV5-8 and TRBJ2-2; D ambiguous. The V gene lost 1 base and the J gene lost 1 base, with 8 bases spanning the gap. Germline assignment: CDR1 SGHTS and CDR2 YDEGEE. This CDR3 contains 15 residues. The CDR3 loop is CASSLTDLNTGELFF. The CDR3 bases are TGTGCCAGCAGCTTGACAGACCTGAACACCGGGGAGCTGTTTTTT.

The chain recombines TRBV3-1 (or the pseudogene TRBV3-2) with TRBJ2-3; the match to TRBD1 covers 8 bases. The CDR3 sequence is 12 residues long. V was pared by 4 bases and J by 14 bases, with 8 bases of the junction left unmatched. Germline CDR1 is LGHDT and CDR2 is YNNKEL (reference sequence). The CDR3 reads CASSRRDRSPYF. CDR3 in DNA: TGTGCCAGCAGCCGCCGGGACAGGTCTCCGTATTTT.

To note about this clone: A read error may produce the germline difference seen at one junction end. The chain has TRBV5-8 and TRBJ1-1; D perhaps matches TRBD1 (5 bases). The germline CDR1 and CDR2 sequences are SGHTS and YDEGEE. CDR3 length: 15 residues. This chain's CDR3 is CASTLGHSPNTEAFF. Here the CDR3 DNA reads TGTGCCAGCACCTTGGGGCACAGCCCGAACACTGAAGCTTTCTTT.

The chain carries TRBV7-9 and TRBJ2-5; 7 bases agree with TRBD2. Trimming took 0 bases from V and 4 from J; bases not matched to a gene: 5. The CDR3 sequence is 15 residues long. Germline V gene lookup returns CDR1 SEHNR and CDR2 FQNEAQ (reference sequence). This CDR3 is CASSLAETSLETQYF. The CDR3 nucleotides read TGTGCCAGCAGCTTAGCTGAGACTAGCTTAGAGACCCAGTACTTC. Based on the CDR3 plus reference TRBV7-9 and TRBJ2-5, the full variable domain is DTGVSQNPRHKITKRGQNVTFRCDPISEHNRLYWYRQTLGQGPEFLTYFQNEAQLEKSRLLSDRFSAERPKGSFSTLEIQRTEQGDSAMYLCASSLAETSLETQYFGPGTRLLVL.

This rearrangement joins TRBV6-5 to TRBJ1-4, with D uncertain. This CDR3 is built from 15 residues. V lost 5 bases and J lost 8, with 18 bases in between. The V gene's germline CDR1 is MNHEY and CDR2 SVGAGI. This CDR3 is CASSTHGLESEKLFF. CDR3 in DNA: TGTGCCAGCAGTACCCACGGGTTAGAATCCGAAAAACTGTTTTTT.

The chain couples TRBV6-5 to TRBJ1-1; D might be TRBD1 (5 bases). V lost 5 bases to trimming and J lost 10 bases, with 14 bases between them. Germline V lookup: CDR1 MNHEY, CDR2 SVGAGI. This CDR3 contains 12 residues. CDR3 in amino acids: CASSTGTSLAFF. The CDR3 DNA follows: TGTGCCAGCAGTACAGGAACGTCTTTAGCTTTCTTT.

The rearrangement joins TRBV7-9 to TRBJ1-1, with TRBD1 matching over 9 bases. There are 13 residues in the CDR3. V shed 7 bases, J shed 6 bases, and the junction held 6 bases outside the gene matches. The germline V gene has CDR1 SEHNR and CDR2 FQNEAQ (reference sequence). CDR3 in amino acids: CASTIRDRAEAFF. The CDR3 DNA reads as TGTGCCAGCACCATCCGGGACAGGGCTGAAGCTTTCTTT.

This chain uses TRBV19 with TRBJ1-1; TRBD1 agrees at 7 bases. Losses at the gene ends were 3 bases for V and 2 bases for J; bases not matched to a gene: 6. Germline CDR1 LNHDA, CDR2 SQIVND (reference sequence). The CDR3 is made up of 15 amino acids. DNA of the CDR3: TGTGCCAGTAGTATGACAGGGATGGGTAACACTGAAGCTTTCTTT. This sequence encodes CASSMTGMGNTEAFF.

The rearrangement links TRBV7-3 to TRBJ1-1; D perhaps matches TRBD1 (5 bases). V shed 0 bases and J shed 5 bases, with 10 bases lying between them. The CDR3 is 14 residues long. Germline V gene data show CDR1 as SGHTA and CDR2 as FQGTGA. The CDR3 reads CASSLTPGWTEAFF. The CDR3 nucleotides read TGTGCCAGCAGCTTAACCCCAGGGTGGACTGAAGCTTTCTTT.

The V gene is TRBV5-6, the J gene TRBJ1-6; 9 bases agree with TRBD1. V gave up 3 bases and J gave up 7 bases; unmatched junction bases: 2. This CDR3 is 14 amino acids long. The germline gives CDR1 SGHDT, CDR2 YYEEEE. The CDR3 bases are TGTGCCAGCAGCTCCGGACAGGGGAATTCACCCCTCCACTTT. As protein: CASSSGQGNSPLHF.

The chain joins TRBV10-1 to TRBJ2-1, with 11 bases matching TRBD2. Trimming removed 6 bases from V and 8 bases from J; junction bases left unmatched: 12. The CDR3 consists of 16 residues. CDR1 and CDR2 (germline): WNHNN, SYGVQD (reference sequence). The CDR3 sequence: CASSLSGRASRDEQFF. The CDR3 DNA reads TGCGCCAGCAGCCTTAGCGGGAGGGCATCTAGGGATGAGCAGTTCTTC.

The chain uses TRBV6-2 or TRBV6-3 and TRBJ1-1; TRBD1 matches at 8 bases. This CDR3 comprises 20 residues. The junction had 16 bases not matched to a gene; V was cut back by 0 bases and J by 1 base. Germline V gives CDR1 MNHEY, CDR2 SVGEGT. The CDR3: CASSYSRLSNRGLWNTEAFF. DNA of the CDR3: TGTGCCAGCAGTTACTCGAGGCTCTCGAACAGGGGGTTGTGGAACACTGAAGCTTTCTTT.

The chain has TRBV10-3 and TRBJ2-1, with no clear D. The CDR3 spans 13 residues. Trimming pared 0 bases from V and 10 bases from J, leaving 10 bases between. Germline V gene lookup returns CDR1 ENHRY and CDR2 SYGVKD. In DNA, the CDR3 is TGTGCCATCAGTGAGTCGTGGATGGGCGAGCAGTTCTTC. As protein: CAISESWMGEQFF.

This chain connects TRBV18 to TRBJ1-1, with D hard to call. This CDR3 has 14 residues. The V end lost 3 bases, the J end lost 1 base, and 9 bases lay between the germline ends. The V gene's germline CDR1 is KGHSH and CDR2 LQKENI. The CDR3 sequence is CASSPPGQNTEAFF. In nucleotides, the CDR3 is TGTGCCAGCTCACCTCCAGGTCAGAACACTGAAGCTTTCTTT.

The CDR3 DNA reads TGTGCCAGCAGCGTACGAGCGGGAGGGCCAGCAGATACGCAGTATTTT. This translates into CASSVRAGGPADTQYF. The rearrangement uses TRBV9 and TRBJ2-3; 10 nucleotides line up with TRBD2. Trimming cost V 1 base and J 4 bases; bases outside gene matches: 6. This CDR3 is built from 16 residues. CDR1 and CDR2 (germline): SGDLS, YYNGEE.

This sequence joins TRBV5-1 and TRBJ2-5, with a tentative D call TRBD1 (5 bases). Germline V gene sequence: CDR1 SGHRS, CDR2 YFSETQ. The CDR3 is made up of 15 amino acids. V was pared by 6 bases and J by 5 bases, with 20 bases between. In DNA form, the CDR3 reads TGCGCCAGCACCCCGGACATTCCAGGGCGGGAGACCCAGTACTTC. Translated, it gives CASTPDIPGRETQYF.

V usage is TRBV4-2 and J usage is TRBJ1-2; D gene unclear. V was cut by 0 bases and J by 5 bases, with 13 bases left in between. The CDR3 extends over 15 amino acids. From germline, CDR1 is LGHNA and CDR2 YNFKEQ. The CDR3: CASSQEYLGGYGYTF. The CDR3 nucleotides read TGTGCCAGCAGCCAAGAGTACCTAGGAGGATATGGCTACACCTTC.

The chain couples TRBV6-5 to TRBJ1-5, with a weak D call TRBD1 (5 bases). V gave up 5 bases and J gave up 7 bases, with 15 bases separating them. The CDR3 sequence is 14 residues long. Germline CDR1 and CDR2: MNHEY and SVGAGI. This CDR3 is CASSTTWGDQPQHF. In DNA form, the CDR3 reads TGTGCCAGCAGTACCACCTGGGGGGACCAGCCCCAGCATTTT.

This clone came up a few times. The CDR3 reads CASSVATTSDYNEQFF. The DNA for the CDR3 is TGTGCCAGCAGCGTAGCTACGACTAGCGACTACAATGAGCAGTTCTTC. The chain employs TRBV9 and TRBJ2-1; 8 bases fit TRBD2. This CDR3 has 16 amino acids. The germline V gene encodes CDR1 SGDLS and CDR2 YYNGEE. Losses at the gene ends were 0 bases for V and 3 bases for J; bases not matched to a gene: 5.

CDR3 sequence: CASSRDAGGVYEQYF. CDR3 coding DNA: TGCGCCAGCAGCCGCGATGCGGGAGGAGTCTACGAGCAGTACTTC. The gene calls are TRBV5-1 and TRBJ2-7; 8 bases are a match to TRBD2. The CDR3 covers 15 residues. Germline V gene sequence: CDR1 SGHRS, CDR2 YFSETQ. V lost 4 bases to trimming and J lost 3 bases; unmatched junction nucleotides: 9.

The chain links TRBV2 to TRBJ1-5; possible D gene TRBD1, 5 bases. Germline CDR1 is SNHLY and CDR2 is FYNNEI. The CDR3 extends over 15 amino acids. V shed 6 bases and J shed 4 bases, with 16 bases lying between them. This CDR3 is CASSAGTSKNQPQHF. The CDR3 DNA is TGTGCCAGCAGCGCCGGGACTTCCAAAAATCAGCCCCAGCATTTT.